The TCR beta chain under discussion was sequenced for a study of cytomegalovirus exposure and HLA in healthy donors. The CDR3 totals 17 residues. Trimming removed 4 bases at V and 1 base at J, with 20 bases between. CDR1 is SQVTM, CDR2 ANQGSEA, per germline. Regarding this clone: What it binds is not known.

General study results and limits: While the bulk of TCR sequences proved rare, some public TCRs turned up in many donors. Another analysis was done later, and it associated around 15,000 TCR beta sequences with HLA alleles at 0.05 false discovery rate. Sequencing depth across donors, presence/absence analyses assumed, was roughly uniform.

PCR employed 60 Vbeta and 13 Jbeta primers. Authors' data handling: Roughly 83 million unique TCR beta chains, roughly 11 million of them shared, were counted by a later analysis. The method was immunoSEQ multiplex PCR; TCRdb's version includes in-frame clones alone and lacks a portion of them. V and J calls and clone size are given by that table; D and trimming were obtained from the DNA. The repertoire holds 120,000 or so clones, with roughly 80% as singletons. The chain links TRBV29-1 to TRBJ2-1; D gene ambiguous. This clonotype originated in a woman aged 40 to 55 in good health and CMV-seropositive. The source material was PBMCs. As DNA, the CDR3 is TGCAGCGTTGCAAGGAAGAGGCTAGATAGGTCCTACAATGAGCAGTTCTTC. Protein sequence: CSVARKRLDRSYNEQFF.